This T cell receptor beta chain derives from a study of cytomegalovirus exposure and HLA in healthy donors. For the study at large: Falling in the Caucasian-associated ancestry cluster were less than 85% of approximately 400 genotyped donors.

CDR1 and CDR2 (germline): MDHEN, SYDVKM. The CDR3 is 15 residues long. The V end lost 7 bases, the J end lost 5 bases, and 21 bases lay between the germline ends. 13 Jbeta primers and 60 Vbeta primers were used for the PCR. The assay was immunoSEQ multiplex PCR, and TCRdb's table has in-frame clones only and misses some. The sample has some 200,000 clones, around 85% seen once. Material: PBMCs. This chain uses TRBV28 with TRBJ2-7; maybe TRBD1 (6 bases). The clonotype was recovered from a man over 45 in good health and CMV-seronegative. CDR3: CASTPGTPGTHEQYF. The CDR3 DNA sequence: TGTGCCAGCACCCCAGGGACACCCGGAACCCACGAGCAGTACTTC.